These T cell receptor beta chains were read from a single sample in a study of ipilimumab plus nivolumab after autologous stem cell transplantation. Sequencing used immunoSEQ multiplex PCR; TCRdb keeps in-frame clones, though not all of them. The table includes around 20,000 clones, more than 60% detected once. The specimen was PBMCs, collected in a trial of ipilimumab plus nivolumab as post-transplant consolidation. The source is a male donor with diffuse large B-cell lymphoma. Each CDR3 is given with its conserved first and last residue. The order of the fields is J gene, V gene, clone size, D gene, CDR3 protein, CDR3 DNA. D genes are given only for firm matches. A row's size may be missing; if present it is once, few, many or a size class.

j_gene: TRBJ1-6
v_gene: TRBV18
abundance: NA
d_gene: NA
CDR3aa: CASSPTGQTYYNSPLHF
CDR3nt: TGTGCCAGCTCACCAACAGGTCAGACCTACTATAATTCACCCCTCCACTTT

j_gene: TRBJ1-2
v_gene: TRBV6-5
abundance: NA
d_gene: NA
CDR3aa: CASSFSGTYGYTF
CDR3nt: TGTGCCAGCAGTTTTTCAGGAACCTATGGCTACACCTTC

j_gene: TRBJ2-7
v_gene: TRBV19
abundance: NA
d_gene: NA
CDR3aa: CASSIERGHSYEQYF
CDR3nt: TGTGCCAGTAGTATAGAGCGGGGACACTCCTACGAGCAGTACTTC

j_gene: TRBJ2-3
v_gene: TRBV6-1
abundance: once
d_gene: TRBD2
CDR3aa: CASKLSGGLTDTQYF
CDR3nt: TGTGCCAGCAAGCTTAGCGGGGGGCTCACAGATACGCAGTATTTT

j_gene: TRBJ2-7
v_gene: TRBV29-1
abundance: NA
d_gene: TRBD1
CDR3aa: CSVVRIGTVSYEQYF
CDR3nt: TGCAGCGTTGTCCGTATAGGGACAGTATCCTACGAGCAGTACTTC

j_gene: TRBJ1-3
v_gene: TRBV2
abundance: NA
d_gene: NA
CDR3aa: CASSEGVAWGNTIYF
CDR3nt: TGTGCCAGCAGTGAAGGGGTCGCTTGGGGAAACACCATATATTTT

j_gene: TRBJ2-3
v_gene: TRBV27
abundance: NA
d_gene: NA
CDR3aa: CASSLGDRGWGADTQYF
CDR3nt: TGTGCCAGCAGTTTAGGCGATAGGGGTTGGGGTGCAGATACGCAGTATTTT

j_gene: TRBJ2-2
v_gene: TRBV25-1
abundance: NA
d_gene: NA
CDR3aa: CASSRGVNTGELFF
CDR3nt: TGTGCCAGCAGTAGGGGGGTGAACACCGGGGAGCTGTTTTTT

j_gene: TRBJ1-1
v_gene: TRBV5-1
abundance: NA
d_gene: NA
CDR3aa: CASSFEGNAFF
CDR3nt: TGCGCCAGCAGCTTTGAGGGGAACGCTTTCTTT

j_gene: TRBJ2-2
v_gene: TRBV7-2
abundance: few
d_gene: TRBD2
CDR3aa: CASSRHTGGAAGELFF
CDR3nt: TGTGCCAGCAGTCGTCATACCGGGGGGGCCGCCGGGGAGCTGTTTTTT

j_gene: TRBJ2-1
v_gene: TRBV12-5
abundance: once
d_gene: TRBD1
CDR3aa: CASARDSNNEQFF
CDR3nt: TGTGCTAGTGCCCGGGACAGTAACAATGAGCAGTTCTTC

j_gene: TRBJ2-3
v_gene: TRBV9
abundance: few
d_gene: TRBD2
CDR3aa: CASSVWRGSTDTQYF
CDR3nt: TGTGCCAGCAGCGTATGGCGGGGGAGCACAGATACGCAGTATTTT

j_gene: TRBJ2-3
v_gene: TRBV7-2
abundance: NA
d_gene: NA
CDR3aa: CASSLYADTQYF
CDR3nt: TGTGCCAGCAGCTTATACGCCGATACGCAGTATTTT

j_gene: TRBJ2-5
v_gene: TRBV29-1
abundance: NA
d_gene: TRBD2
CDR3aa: CRVAGGGPSGGTSQETQYF
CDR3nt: TGCCGCGTTGCCGGGGGGGGCCCTAGCGGGGGGACCAGCCAAGAGACCCAGTACTTC

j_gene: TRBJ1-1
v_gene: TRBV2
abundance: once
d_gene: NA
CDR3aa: CATGSWVTEAFF
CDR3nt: TGTGCCACCGGGTCCTGGGTCACTGAAGCTTTCTTT

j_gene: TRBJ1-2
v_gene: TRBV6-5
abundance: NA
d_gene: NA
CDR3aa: CASSLQLNYGYTF
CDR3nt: TGTGCCAGCAGCCTACAGCTTAACTATGGCTACACCTTC

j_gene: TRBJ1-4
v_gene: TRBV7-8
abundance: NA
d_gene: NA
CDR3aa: CASSTYRVPTNEKLFF
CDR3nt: TGTGCCAGCAGCACTTACAGGGTCCCAACTAATGAAAAACTGTTTTTT

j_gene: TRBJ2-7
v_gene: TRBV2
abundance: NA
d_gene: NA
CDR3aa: CASSERAVSYEQYF
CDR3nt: TGTGCCAGCAGTGAACGGGCAGTCTCCTACGAGCAGTACTTC

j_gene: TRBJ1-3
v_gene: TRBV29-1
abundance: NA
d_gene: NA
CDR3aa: CSVEMAAGNTIYF
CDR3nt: TGCAGCGTTGAGATGGCAGCTGGAAACACCATATATTTT

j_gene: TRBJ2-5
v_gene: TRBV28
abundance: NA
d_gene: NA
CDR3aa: CASSSSETQYF
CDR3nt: TGTGCCAGCAGTTCCTCTGAGACCCAGTACTTC

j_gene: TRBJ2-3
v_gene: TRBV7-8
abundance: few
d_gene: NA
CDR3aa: CASSLNVWGNLPRTDTQYF
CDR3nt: TGTGCCAGCAGCTTAAATGTCTGGGGTAATCTCCCCCGCACAGATACGCAGTATTTT

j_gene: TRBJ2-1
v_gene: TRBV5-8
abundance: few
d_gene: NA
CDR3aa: CASSPLRFSAGSSYNEQFF
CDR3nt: TGTGCCAGCAGCCCTCTTAGATTCTCGGCCGGGAGCTCCTACAATGAGCAGTTCTTC

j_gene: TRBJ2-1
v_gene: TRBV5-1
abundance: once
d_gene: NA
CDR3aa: CASSLDDSGYNEQFF
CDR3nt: TGCGCCAGCAGCTTGGATGATTCGGGCTACAATGAGCAGTTCTTC

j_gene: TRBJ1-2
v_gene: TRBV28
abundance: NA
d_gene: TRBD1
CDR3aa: CASLSGTGNYGYTF
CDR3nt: TGTGCCAGCCTATCCGGGACAGGGAACTATGGCTACACCTTC

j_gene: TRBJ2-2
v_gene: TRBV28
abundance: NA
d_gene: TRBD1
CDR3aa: CASGSTGGVTGELFF
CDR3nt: TGTGCCAGCGGGTCAACAGGGGGCGTGACCGGGGAGCTGTTTTTT

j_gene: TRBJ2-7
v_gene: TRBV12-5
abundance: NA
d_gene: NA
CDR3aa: CASGLGPSYEQYF
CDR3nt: TGTGCTAGTGGTTTGGGACCGTCGTACGAGCAGTACTTC

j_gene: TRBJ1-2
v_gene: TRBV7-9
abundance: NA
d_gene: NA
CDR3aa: CASSLVRGSGYTF
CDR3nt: TGTGCCAGCAGCTTAGTGAGGGGAAGCGGCTACACCTTC

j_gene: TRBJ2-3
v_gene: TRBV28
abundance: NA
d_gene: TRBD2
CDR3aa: CASSLPLAGGYRNTDTQYF
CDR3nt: TGTGCCAGCAGTCTCCCTCTAGCGGGGGGTTACAGAAACACAGATACGCAGTATTTT

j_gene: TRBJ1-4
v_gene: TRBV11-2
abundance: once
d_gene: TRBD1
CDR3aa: CASSDNRGRMELFF
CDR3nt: TGTGCCAGCAGCGATAACAGGGGAAGGATGGAACTGTTTTTT

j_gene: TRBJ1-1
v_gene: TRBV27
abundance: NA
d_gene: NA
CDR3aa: CASSPRQNTEAFF
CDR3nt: TGTGCCAGCAGTCCCCGACAGAACACTGAAGCTTTCTTT

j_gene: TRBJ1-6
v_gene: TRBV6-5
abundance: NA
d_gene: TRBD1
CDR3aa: CASRPGTEYSPLHF
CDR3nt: TGTGCCAGCAGGCCCGGGACAGAATATTCACCCCTCCACTTT

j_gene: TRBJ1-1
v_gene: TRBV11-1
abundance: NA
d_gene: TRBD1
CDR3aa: CASSFSGTGASEAFF
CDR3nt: TGTGCCAGCAGCTTTTCCGGGACAGGGGCTTCTGAAGCTTTCTTT

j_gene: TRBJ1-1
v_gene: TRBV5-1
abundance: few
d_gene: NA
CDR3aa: CASRADGTEAFF
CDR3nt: TGCGCCAGCAGGGCGGATGGGACTGAAGCTTTCTTT

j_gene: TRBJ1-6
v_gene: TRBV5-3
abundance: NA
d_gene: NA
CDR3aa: CARSLGQGYNSPLHF
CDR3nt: TGTGCCAGAAGCTTGGGGCAGGGCTATAATTCACCCCTCCACTTT

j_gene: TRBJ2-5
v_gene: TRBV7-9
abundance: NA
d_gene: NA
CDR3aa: CASSLSSPVETQYF
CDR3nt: TGTGCCAGCAGCTTATCTTCCCCGGTGGAGACCCAGTACTTC

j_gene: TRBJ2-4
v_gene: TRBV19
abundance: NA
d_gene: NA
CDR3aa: CATGHRENIQYF
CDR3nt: TGTGCCACCGGGCACAGGGAAAACATTCAGTACTTC

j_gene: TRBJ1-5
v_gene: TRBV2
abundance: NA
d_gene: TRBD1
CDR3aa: CASSKSTGEGQPQHF
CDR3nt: TGTGCCAGCAGTAAGAGTACAGGGGAGGGCCAGCCCCAGCATTTT

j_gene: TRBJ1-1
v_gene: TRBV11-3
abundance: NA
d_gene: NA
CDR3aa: CASSSPGNTEAFF
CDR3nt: TGTGCCAGCAGCTCCCCGGGGAACACTGAAGCTTTCTTT

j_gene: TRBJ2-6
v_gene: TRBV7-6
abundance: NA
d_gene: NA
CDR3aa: CASSLRAGRSSGANVLTF
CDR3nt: TGTGCCAGCAGCCTACGCGCGGGACGGAGCTCTGGGGCCAACGTCCTGACTTTC

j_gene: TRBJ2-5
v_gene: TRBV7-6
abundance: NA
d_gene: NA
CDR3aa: CASSLAGRETQYF
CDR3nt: TGTGCCAGCAGCTTAGCGGGGAGGGAGACCCAGTACTTC

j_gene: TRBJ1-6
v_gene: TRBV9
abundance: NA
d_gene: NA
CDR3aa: CASSVEAGNSPLHF
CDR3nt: TGTGCCAGCAGCGTAGAAGCGGGTAATTCACCCCTCCACTTT

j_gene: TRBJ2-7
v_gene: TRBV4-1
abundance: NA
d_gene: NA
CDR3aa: CASSHPWPPTYEQYF
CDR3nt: TGCGCCAGCAGCCACCCCTGGCCACCTACCTACGAGCAGTACTTC

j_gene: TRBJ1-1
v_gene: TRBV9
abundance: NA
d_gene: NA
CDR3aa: CASSPNVGITEAFF
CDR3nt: TGTGCCAGCAGCCCCAATGTGGGGATTACTGAAGCTTTCTTT

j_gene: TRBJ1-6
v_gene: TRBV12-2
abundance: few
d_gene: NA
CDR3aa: CASRPWQGRNSNSPLHF
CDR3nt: TGTGCAAGTCGCCCTTGGCAGGGCCGAAATTCTAATTCACCCCTCCACTTT

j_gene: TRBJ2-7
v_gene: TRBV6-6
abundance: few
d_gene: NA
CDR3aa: CASSTTVEQYF
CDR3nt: TGTGCCAGCAGTACGACGGTTGAGCAGTACTTC

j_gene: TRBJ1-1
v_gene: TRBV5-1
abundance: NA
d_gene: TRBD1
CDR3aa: CASSFALPGQGNTEAFF
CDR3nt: TGCGCCAGCAGCTTTGCCCTTCCGGGACAGGGGAACACTGAAGCTTTCTTT

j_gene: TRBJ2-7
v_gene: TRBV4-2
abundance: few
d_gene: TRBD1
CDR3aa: CASSQDGTGSYEQYF
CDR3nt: TGTGCCAGCAGCCAAGACGGGACAGGGTCTTACGAGCAGTACTTC

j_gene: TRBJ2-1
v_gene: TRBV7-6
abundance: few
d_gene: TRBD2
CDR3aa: CASSLTTAGGPHNEQFF
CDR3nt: TGTGCCAGCAGCTTAACTACAGCGGGGGGGCCCCACAATGAGCAGTTCTTC

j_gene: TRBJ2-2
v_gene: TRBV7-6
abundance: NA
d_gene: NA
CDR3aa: CASSSVGSRDTHTGELFF
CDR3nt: TGTGCCAGCAGCTCCGTGGGTTCTAGGGACACCCACACCGGGGAGCTGTTTTTT

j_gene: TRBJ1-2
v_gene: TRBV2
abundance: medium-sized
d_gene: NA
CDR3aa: CASSEDRGHYGYTF
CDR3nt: TGTGCCAGCAGCGAAGACAGAGGGCACTATGGCTACACCTTC

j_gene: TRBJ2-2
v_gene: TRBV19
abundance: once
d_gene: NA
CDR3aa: CASSLGTGNTGELFF
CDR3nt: TGTGCCAGTAGTCTTGGTACAGGGAACACCGGGGAGCTGTTTTTT

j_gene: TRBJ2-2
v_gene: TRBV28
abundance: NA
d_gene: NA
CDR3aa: CASSLSVNTGELFF
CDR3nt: TGTGCCAGCAGTTTATCCGTGAACACCGGGGAGCTGTTTTTT

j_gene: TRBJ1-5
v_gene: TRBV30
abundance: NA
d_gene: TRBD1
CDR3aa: CAWSLPDRRNQPQHF
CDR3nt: TGTGCCTGGAGTCTACCGGACAGGCGGAATCAGCCCCAGCATTTT

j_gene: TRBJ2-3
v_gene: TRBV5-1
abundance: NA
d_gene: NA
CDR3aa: CASSLSQITDTQYF
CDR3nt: TGCGCCAGCAGCTTGAGCCAGATCACAGATACGCAGTATTTT

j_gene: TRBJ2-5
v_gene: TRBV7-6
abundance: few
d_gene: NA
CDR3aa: CASSLAAGTQYF
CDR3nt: TGTGCCAGCAGCTTAGCGGCGGGGACCCAGTACTTC